The present T cell receptor (beta chain) was sequenced within a study of Graves' ophthalmopathy and Graves' hyperthyroidism. Both ends counted, the CDR3 spans 9 residues. In germline, CDR1 is ENHRY, CDR2 SYGVKD. RNA served as the template for amplifying TCR beta CDR3 regions. The authors performed first-round RT-PCR with HTBI primers and then a second-round multiplex PCR. TCRdb fed the multiplex PCR reads into MiXCR, producing one record per CDR3 protein. Of about 590,000 distinct CDR3 sequences in the sample, less than 40% are singletons; the top ten hold around 4.6%. With regard to this clonotype: This is likely a read error, given that the CDR3 carries no conserved phenylalanine or tryptophan at its end. Because the CDR3's place on the DNA is in doubt, the DNA is left out and the CDR3 is given as listed by TCRdb.

This chain uses TRBV10-3 with TRBJ1-5; the table's D call of TRBD1 was not tested on the DNA. Material: peripheral blood or thyroid tissue (not recorded which). The sequence was collected from an adult man with Graves' hyperthyroidism. Here the CDR3 reads CAINRHGQG.